Reported below is one TCR beta chain. Time point denoted: pretreatment peripheral blood. Germline V gene lookup returns CDR1 SGHRS and CDR2 YFSETQ. This CDR3 has 14 amino acids. V shed 5 bases, J shed 5 bases, and the junction held 6 bases outside the gene matches. Sequencing was performed with immunoSEQ multiplex PCR; in TCRdb, only in-frame clones are kept and a portion is missing. The table shows 70,000 or so clones, with roughly 90% occurring only once. These data are taken from a study of PD-L1 blockade in urothelial cancer. Background on the study: The patients' atezolizumab therapy, 1,200 mg intravenously every 3 weeks, started in about 2014. Reported median T cell count for blood samples was some 140,000.

The receptor was derived from a man in his sixties or seventies with urothelial cancer. The sequences come from PBMCs, collected around atezolizumab (anti-PD-L1) treatment. The chain recombines TRBV5-1 with TRBJ2-1; 8 bases map to TRBD2. CDR3 in amino acids: CASRTGGIDNEQFF. For the CDR3, the DNA is TGCGCCAGCAGGACGGGGGGGATCGACAATGAGCAGTTCTTC.